The 27 T cell receptor beta chains reported below all come from one sample, sequenced in a study of blood T cells in healthy people across ages. Alongside a J-beta primer mix, a sample-barcoded 5' primer served in a second PCR lasting 7 to 11 cycles. TCRdb reprocessed the 5' RACE reads with MiXCR, giving one entry per CDR3 protein. The profile shows about 1.5 million distinct CDR3 sequences, about 45% of them singletons. Sequenced sample: blood. These receptors were collected from a woman younger than 30 in good health.

The table lists this clonotype with a few counts. The chain employs TRBV7-2 and TRBJ2-3, with a possible D match to TRBD2 (5 bases). The V and J ends lost 1 base and 10 bases respectively, with 9 bases between them. The CDR3 extends over 12 amino acids. The germline V gene encodes CDR1 SGHTA and CDR2 FQGNSA. The CDR3 DNA reads TGTGCCAGCAGCTTAGTATCGGAGGCGCAGTATTTT. It codes for CASSLVSEAQYF.

This clonotype was seen a few times. The gene calls are TRBV20-1 and TRBJ2-7; possibly TRBD1 or TRBD2 for D (5 bases each). Germline V gene sequence: CDR1 DFQATT, CDR2 SNEGSKA (reference sequence). CDR3 length equals 14 residues. Trimming took off 1 base at V and 0 bases at J, with 10 bases between the two ends. The CDR3 here is CSARGDGNSYEQYF. For the CDR3, the DNA is TGCAGTGCTAGAGGGGACGGCAACTCCTACGAGCAGTACTTC.

The chain is built from TRBV20-1 and TRBJ2-3, with D perhaps matching TRBD1 (6 bases). In germline, CDR1 is DFQATT, CDR2 SNEGSKA (reference sequence). The CDR3 consists of 15 residues. V was clipped by 6 bases and J by 0 bases, with 16 bases between them. The CDR3 spells CSANSETGSTDTQYF. Written as DNA, the CDR3 is TGCAGTGCCAACTCCGAAACAGGGAGCACAGATACGCAGTATTTT.

This rearrangement joins TRBV7-2 to TRBJ2-7, with 8 bases identical to TRBD2. CDR1 SGHTA and CDR2 FQGNSA come from the germline V gene. V shed 5 bases and J 4 bases; nucleotides not matched to a gene: 16. This CDR3 is built from 17 residues. DNA for the CDR3: TGTGCCAGCAGCGCCGGTGGCGGGAGGAGATCGGGGTACGAGCAGTACTTC. This codes for CASSAGGGRRSGYEQYF.

This clonotype was found a few times. This chain joins TRBV4-3 and TRBJ1-1; TRBD1 is a possible D gene (5 bases). This CDR3 is built from 16 residues. Germline CDR1 reads LGHNA; CDR2 reads YSLEER. The V and J ends lost 4 bases and 0 bases respectively, with 15 bases between them. The CDR3 nucleotides read TGCGCCAGCAGCCGTGGGGGGTTCGAACTGAACACTGAAGCTTTCTTT. It codes for CASSRGGFELNTEAFF.

The chain employs TRBV20-1 and TRBJ2-7; 9 bases are shared with TRBD2. V lost 5 bases to trimming and J lost 5 bases; unmatched junction nucleotides: 13. The germline gives CDR1 DFQATT, CDR2 SNEGSKA (reference sequence). This CDR3 contains 15 residues. For the CDR3, the DNA is TGCAGTGCTCCCGACCATAGCGGGAGTGTCCACGAGCAGTACTTC. Its translation is CSAPDHSGSVHEQYF.

V is TRBV6-6 and J is TRBJ2-1, with D uncertain. Looked up from germline, CDR1 is MNHNY and CDR2 is SVGAGI (reference sequence). The CDR3 covers 11 residues. The V and J ends lost 0 bases and 13 bases respectively, with 7 bases between them. In DNA, the CDR3 is TGTGCCAGCAGTTACTCGATGACCCAGTTCTTC. It translates to CASSYSMTQFF.

This clonotype was found a few times. The chain carries TRBV29-1 and TRBJ1-2; possible D gene TRBD1, 6 bases. Germline V CDR1 and CDR2: SQVTM, ANQGSEA. CDR3 length: 12 residues. Trimming shortened V by 6 bases and J by 8 bases, and 16 bases separated the two germline ends. DNA of the CDR3: TGCAGCGTCGCGGGACATCAAAGGGGCTACACCTTC. This sequence encodes CSVAGHQRGYTF.

This clonotype has more than one count but fewer than ten. This chain joins TRBV20-1 and TRBJ1-4, with TRBD1 identical over 7 bases. This CDR3 has 14 amino acids. Germline CDR1 reads DFQATT; CDR2 reads SNEGSKA (reference sequence). V was pared by 2 bases and J by 5 bases, with 5 bases of the junction left unmatched. The CDR3 region is CSARSRGWNEKLFF. CDR3 DNA: TGCAGTGCTAGAAGCAGGGGGTGGAATGAAAAACTGTTTTTT.

The chain is built from TRBV9 and TRBJ2-1, with 8 bases fitting TRBD2. The CDR3 has 15 amino acids. Germline-derived CDR1 and CDR2 are SGDLS and YYNGEE. Trimming cost V 7 bases and J 3 bases; bases outside gene matches: 9. The CDR3 coding sequence is TGTGCCAGCCAAACAAGCGGGGGTAACTACAATGAGCAGTTCTTC. This translates into CASQTSGGNYNEQFF.

This clonotype occurred a few times. The chain is built from TRBV7-2 and TRBJ2-7, with 7 bases fitting TRBD2. Losses at the gene ends were 2 bases for V and 2 bases for J; bases not matched to a gene: 9. This CDR3 comprises 16 residues. Germline-derived CDR1 and CDR2 are SGHTA and FQGNSA. For the CDR3, the DNA is TGTGCCAGCAGCTTATCCTCCGGGAGGATGCCCTACGAGCAGTACTTC. Translation: CASSLSSGRMPYEQYF.

V usage is TRBV12-5 and J usage is TRBJ2-2, with D possibly being TRBD1 (8 bases). This CDR3 region has 16 residues. CDR1 LGHNT and CDR2 FRNRAP come from the germline V gene. Trimming took off 1 base at V and 7 bases at J, with 16 bases between the two ends. The CDR3 DNA is TGTGCTAGTGGTTTGGGACAGGGGAGGGCGATCGGGGAGCTGTTTTTT. Protein: CASGLGQGRAIGELFF.

V is TRBV5-1 and J is TRBJ1-5; D is possibly TRBD1 (5 bases). The CDR3 runs 16 residues. Trimming took 0 bases from V and 6 from J, leaving 16 bases between them. Germline V gene lookup returns CDR1 SGHRS and CDR2 YFSETQ. The DNA for the CDR3 is TGCGCCAGCAGCTTGGATGGCAGGGTAGACGGTCAGCCCCAGCATTTT. It is translated as CASSLDGRVDGQPQHF.

The chain combines TRBV6-2 or TRBV6-3 with TRBJ2-5, with D possibly matching TRBD2 (5 bases). V shed 7 bases and J shed 4 bases, with 19 bases lying between them. CDR1 MNHEY and CDR2 SVGEGT come from the germline V gene. CDR3 length: 15 residues. The CDR3 region is CASTIKVLAGETQYF. The CDR3 DNA sequence: TGTGCCAGCACGATTAAGGTGCTAGCCGGAGAGACCCAGTACTTC.

This clonotype has more than one count but fewer than ten. The J gene is TRBJ2-5, the V gene TRBV20-1; tentative D call: TRBD1 (6 bases). Trimming took off 5 bases at V and 4 bases at J, with 11 bases between the two ends. CDR1 is DFQATT, CDR2 SNEGSKA, per germline (reference sequence). This CDR3 contains 12 residues. The CDR3 loop reads CSALLRGETQYF. CDR3 nucleotide sequence: TGCAGTGCTCTCCTCAGGGGAGAGACCCAGTACTTC.

The V call is TRBV6-5, the J call TRBJ2-5; 11 bases are shared with TRBD1. The end of the DNA fits TRBJ2-7 better, so the J call may be wrong. Germline V gene sequence: CDR1 MNHEY, CDR2 SVGAGI. The CDR3 has 16 amino acids. This CDR3 reads CASSLLGQGAVYEQYF. CDR3 DNA: TGTGCCAGCAGTTTGCTCGGACAGGGGGCGGTCTACGAGCAGTACTTC.

V and J are TRBV28 and TRBJ1-3; maybe TRBD1 (5 bases). Trimming left V 10 bases short and J 0 bases short, with 16 bases between. Germline values: CDR1 MDHEN, CDR2 SYDVKM. The CDR3 has 15 residues. The CDR3 DNA reads TGTGCCACCGGGGCCGGACTAAGCTCTGGAAACACCATATATTTT. Translation gives CATGAGLSSGNTIYF.

This clonotype was seen more than once but under ten times. The chain's CDR3 is CASSPTSLTDTQYF. DNA of the CDR3: TGTGCCAGCAGCCCGACTAGCCTCACAGATACGCAGTATTTT. This chain connects TRBV6-6 to TRBJ2-3, with 7 bases fitting TRBD2. V lost 6 bases to trimming and J lost 2 bases; unmatched junction nucleotides: 5. The length of the CDR3 is 14 residues. Germline lookup yields CDR1 MNHNY and CDR2 SVGAGI (reference sequence).

The chain has TRBV20-1 and TRBJ2-7; D possibly corresponds to TRBD1 (6 bases). Trimming removed 0 bases at V and 4 bases at J, with 13 bases between. Germline values: CDR1 DFQATT, CDR2 SNEGSKA (reference sequence). This CDR3 is 14 amino acids long. In nucleotides, the CDR3 is TGCAGTGCTAGAGATAGGAACAGGGTGTACGAGCAGTACTTC. It yields the protein CSARDRNRVYEQYF.

The chain couples TRBV12-3 or TRBV12-4 to TRBJ1-5; D gene unclear. Trimming took 6 bases from V and 4 from J, leaving 7 bases between them. The CDR3 is 12 amino acids. CDR3 loop: CASRKENQPQHF. The DNA of the CDR3 is TGTGCCAGCAGAAAGGAGAATCAGCCCCAGCATTTT.

This clonotype has a handful of counts. DNA of the CDR3: TGTGCCAGCAGATTCAGGGGCACTGAAGCTTTCTTT. It codes for CASRFRGTEAFF. The gene calls are TRBV12-3 or TRBV12-4 and TRBJ1-1, with D possibly matching TRBD1 (6 bases). This CDR3 is 12 amino acids long. V was cut by 6 bases and J by 4 bases, with 9 bases left in between.

V and J are TRBV11-2 and TRBJ2-7, with TRBD2 matching over 10 bases. The V gene end was trimmed by 5 bases and the J gene end by 4 bases; junction bases not matched to a gene: 5. The CDR3 length is 14 residues. Germline V gene sequence: CDR1 SGHAT, CDR2 FQNNGV. In nucleotides, the CDR3 is TGTGCCAGCAGCGCCCTAGCGGGGGCGTACGAGCAGTACTTC. This translates into CASSALAGAYEQYF.

This clonotype was recorded many times. The chain couples TRBV12-3 or TRBV12-4 to TRBJ2-1; a possible D gene is TRBD1 (5 bases). The V end was cut by 6 bases, the J end by 9 bases, with 12 bases between. The CDR3 has 12 residues. This CDR3 reads CASSRVASEQFF. The CDR3 bases are TGTGCCAGCAGCAGGGTAGCAAGTGAGCAGTTCTTC.

This clonotype was seen repeatedly, ten times or more. The rearrangement joins TRBV20-1 to TRBJ2-7; no definite D call. Germline lookup yields CDR1 DFQATT and CDR2 SNEGSKA (reference sequence). Trimming cost V 4 bases and J 3 bases, with 13 bases left between them. CDR3 size: 13 residues. CDR3 coding DNA: TGCAGTGCTAAGAATTCCTCGGACTACGAGCAGTACTTC. Residues: CSAKNSSDYEQYF.

The V gene is TRBV4-3, the J gene TRBJ2-7, with D unresolved. This CDR3 spans 17 amino acids. V lost 1 base to trimming and J lost 0 bases, with 16 bases between them. Per the germline V gene, CDR1 is LGHNA and CDR2 is YSLEER. The CDR3 here is CASSQARAQWGSYEQYF. Written as DNA, the CDR3 is TGCGCCAGCAGCCAAGCTCGGGCTCAGTGGGGCTCCTACGAGCAGTACTTC.

The chain combines TRBV27 with TRBJ2-1, with a tentative D call TRBD2 (5 bases). The V gene's germline CDR1 is MNHEY and CDR2 SMNVEV (reference sequence). The CDR3 contains 15 residues. V lost 7 bases and J 2 bases, leaving 15 bases between the germline ends. CDR3 nucleotides: TGTGCCAGCACCCCGAGAAGCGGAACCTACAATGAGCAGTTCTTC. The encoded protein is CASTPRSGTYNEQFF.

This clonotype appeared many times. The chain combines TRBV7-2 with TRBJ1-1, with D possibly matching TRBD1 (5 bases). CDR3 length: 14 residues. Germline V gene data show CDR1 as SGHTA and CDR2 as FQGNSA. V was shortened by 3 bases and J by 3 bases, with 11 bases between the two germline ends. The CDR3 DNA is TGTGCCAGCAGCTTTGGCCAGGGTCACACTGAAGCTTTCTTT. Its protein product is CASSFGQGHTEAFF. The full variable domain, completed using reference TRBV7-2 and TRBJ1-1, is GAGVSQSPSNKVTEKGKDVELRCDPISGHTALYWYRQSLGQGLEFLIYFQGNSAPDKSGLPSDRFSAERTGGSVSTLTIQRTQQEDSAVYLCASSFGQGHTEAFFGQGTRLTVV.